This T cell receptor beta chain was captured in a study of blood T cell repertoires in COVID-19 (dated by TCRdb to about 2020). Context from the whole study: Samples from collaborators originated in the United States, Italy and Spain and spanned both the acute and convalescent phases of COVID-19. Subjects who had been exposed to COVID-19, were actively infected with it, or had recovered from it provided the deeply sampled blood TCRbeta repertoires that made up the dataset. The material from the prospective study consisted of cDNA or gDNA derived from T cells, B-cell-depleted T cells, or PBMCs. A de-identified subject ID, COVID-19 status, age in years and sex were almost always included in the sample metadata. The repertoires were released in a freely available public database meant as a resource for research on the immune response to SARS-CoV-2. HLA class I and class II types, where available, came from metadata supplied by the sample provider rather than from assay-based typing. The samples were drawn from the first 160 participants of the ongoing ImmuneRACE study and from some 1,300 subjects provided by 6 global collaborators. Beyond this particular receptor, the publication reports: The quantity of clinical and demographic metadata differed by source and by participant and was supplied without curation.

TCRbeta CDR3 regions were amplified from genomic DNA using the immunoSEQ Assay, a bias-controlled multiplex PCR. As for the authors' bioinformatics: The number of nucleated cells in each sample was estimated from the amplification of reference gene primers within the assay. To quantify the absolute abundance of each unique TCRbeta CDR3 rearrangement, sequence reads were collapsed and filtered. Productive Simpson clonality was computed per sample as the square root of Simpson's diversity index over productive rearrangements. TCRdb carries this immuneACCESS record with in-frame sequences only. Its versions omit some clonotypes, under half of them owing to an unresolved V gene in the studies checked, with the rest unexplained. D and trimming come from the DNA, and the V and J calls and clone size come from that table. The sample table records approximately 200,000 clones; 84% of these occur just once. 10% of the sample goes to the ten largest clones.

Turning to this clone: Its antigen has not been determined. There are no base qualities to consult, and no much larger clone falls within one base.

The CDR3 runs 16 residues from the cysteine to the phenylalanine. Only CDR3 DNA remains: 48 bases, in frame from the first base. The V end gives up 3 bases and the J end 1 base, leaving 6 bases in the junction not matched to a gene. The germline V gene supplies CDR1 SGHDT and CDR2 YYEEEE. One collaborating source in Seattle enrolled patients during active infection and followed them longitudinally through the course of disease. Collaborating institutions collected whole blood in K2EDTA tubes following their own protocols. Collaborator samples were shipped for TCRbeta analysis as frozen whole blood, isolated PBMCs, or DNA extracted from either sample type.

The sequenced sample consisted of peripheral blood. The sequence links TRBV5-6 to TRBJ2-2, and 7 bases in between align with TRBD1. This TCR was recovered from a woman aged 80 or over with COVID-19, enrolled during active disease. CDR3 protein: CASSSRQGWNTGELFF. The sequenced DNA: TGTGCCAGCAGCTCTCGACAGGGCTGGAACACCGGGGAGCTGTTTTTT.